The 26 T cell receptor beta chains reported below all come from one sample, sequenced in a study of early T cells in non-severe SARS-CoV-2 infection. TCRdb fed the 5' RACE reads into MiXCR, producing one record per CDR3 protein. The sample includes roughly 48,000 distinct CDR3 sequences, around 4% of them seen just once. Specimen: whole blood. The origin of the receptors is an adult who was a healthcare worker with PCR-confirmed SARS-CoV-2 infection or an uninfected control (not recorded which).

The genes are TRBV4-2 and TRBJ2-1; D unclear. The CDR3 length is 16 residues. V lost 0 bases to trimming and J lost 1 base, with 10 bases between them. Germline values: CDR1 LGHNA, CDR2 YNFKEQ. The CDR3 loop reads CASSQDGPLSYNEQFF. As DNA, the CDR3 is TGTGCCAGCAGCCAAGACGGGCCTCTTTCCTACAATGAGCAGTTCTTC.

This clonotype showed up many times. The gene calls are TRBV5-8 and TRBJ2-1; a possible D gene is TRBD2 (5 bases). Germline CDR1 and CDR2: SGHTS and YDEGEE. The CDR3 spans 15 residues. Trimming took 4 bases from V and 4 from J, leaving 15 bases between them. The CDR3 nucleotides read TGTGCCAGCAGCCCCTTCATGGAGCGGTACAATGAGCAGTTCTTC. Its protein is CASSPFMERYNEQFF.

In its sample, this clonotype was seen many times. The rearrangement links TRBV7-6 to TRBJ2-3, with D possibly TRBD2 on 5 matching bases. Germline CDR1 reads SGHVS; CDR2 reads FNYEAQ. The length of the CDR3 is 15 residues. Trimming stripped 1 base from V and 2 bases from J, with 10 bases between. The CDR3 DNA follows: TGTGCCAGCAGCTTAGAACGGGGATACACAGATACGCAGTATTTT. Residues: CASSLERGYTDTQYF.

This clonotype turned up a few times. The V and J genes are TRBV6-6 and TRBJ2-7, with 10 bases matching TRBD1. V shed 6 bases, J shed 5 bases, and the junction held 4 bases outside the gene matches. Germline V CDR1 and CDR2: MNHNY, SVGAGI (reference sequence). The CDR3 consists of 13 residues. CDR3 residues: CASRSTGGDEQYF. The CDR3 region has the DNA TGTGCCAGCAGGTCGACAGGGGGCGACGAGCAGTACTTC.

This clonotype was recorded at least ten times. J is TRBJ2-7 and V is TRBV5-1, with unresolved D. CDR3 length: 12 amino acids. V lost 3 bases and J 0 bases, leaving 4 bases between the germline ends. CDR1 and CDR2 from the germline V gene are SGHRS and YFSETQ. CDR3 protein: CASSSNSYEQYF. The DNA for the CDR3 is TGCGCCAGCAGCTCTAACTCCTACGAGCAGTACTTC.

At least ten counts were recorded for this clonotype. The V and J genes are TRBV2 and TRBJ2-7; D may be TRBD1 (7 bases). The V end lost 1 base, the J end lost 4 bases, and 17 bases lay between the germline ends. This CDR3 contains 16 residues. Germline V lookup: CDR1 SNHLY, CDR2 FYNNEI. CDR3 sequence (DNA): TGTGCCAGCAGTGAAGATATGTCAGGGGGGATTTACGAGCAGTACTTC. As protein: CASSEDMSGGIYEQYF.

The chain uses TRBV5-1 and TRBJ2-2, with D possibly matching TRBD1 (5 bases). The CDR3 has 17 amino acids. From germline, CDR1 is SGHRS and CDR2 YFSETQ. With 1 base removed from V and 5 bases from J, the gap between germline ends came to 18 bases. This CDR3 reads CASSLPDAGQKTGELFF. In DNA form, the CDR3 reads TGCGCCAGCAGCTTGCCAGACGCAGGGCAGAAAACCGGGGAGCTGTTTTTT. Full variable domain (missing parts from reference TRBV5-1 and TRBJ2-2): KAGVTQTPRYLIKTRGQQVTLSCSPISGHRSVSWYQQTPGQGLQFLFEYFSETQRNKGNFPGRFSGRQFSNSRSEMNVSTLELGDSALYLCASSLPDAGQKTGELFFGEGSRLTVL.

At least ten counts were recorded for this clonotype. This chain connects TRBV19 to TRBJ1-5, with TRBD1 as a possible D gene (6 bases). Trimming removed 4 bases from V and 5 bases from J, with 9 bases in between. From germline, CDR1 is LNHDA and CDR2 SQIVND (reference sequence). The CDR3 is 13 residues long. The CDR3 DNA follows: TGTGCCAGTAGTACGACAGGAGATCAGCCCCAGCATTTT. It codes for CASSTTGDQPQHF.

This clonotype came up many times. This chain's CDR3 is CASSLRRQLNYGYTF. DNA for the CDR3: TGTGCCAGCAGCTTGCGTAGACAGCTTAACTATGGCTACACCTTC. The V call is TRBV5-6, the J call TRBJ1-2; tentatively, D is TRBD1 (5 bases). CDR1 SGHDT and CDR2 YYEEEE come from the germline V gene. The length of the CDR3 is 15 residues. Trimming stripped 1 base from V and 1 base from J, with 11 bases between. Based on the CDR3 plus reference TRBV5-6 and TRBJ1-2, the full variable domain is DAGVTQSPTHLIKTRGQQVTLRCSPKSGHDTVSWYQQALGQGPQFIFQYYEEEERQRGNFPDRFSGHQFPNYSSELNVNALLLGDSALYLCASSLRRQLNYGYTFGSGTRLTVV.

This clonotype appeared a few times. The chain links TRBV4-3 to TRBJ2-1; D unclear. The germline V gene encodes CDR1 LGHNA and CDR2 YSLEER. V lost 0 bases to trimming and J lost 1 base, with 7 bases between them. The CDR3 totals 15 residues. DNA of the CDR3: TGCGCCAGCAGCCAAGATTCCCTTTCCTACAATGAGCAGTTCTTC. It yields the protein CASSQDSLSYNEQFF.

This clonotype has at least ten counts. The chain is built from TRBV18 and TRBJ2-3, with 7 bases fitting TRBD1. There are 17 residues in the CDR3. V was clipped by 4 bases and J by 1 base; unmatched bases: 11. The germline CDR1 and CDR2 sequences are KGHSH and LQKENI. The CDR3 loop reads CASSQGSRQGGTDTQYF. CDR3 DNA sequence: TGTGCCAGCTCACAAGGTTCGAGACAGGGTGGCACAGATACGCAGTATTTT.

This clonotype was seen repeatedly, ten times or more. The gene calls are TRBV7-9 and TRBJ2-1, with TRBD2 matching over 8 bases. The CDR3 has 15 amino acids. Germline values: CDR1 SEHNR, CDR2 FQNEAQ (reference sequence). With 5 bases clipped from V and 1 base from J, the junction kept 4 bases outside the gene matches. CDR3 coding DNA: TGTGCCAGCAGCATTAGCGGGGCTTCCTACAATGAGCAGTTCTTC. Its protein is CASSISGASYNEQFF.

This clonotype was found a few times. This chain uses TRBV10-3 with TRBJ1-3; 7 bases map to TRBD1. J lost 4 bases, V lost 11 bases, and 2 bases had no gene match. This CDR3 is 11 amino acids long. The germline V gene encodes CDR1 ENHRY and CDR2 SYGVKD. CDR3 in DNA: TGTGCCGCAGGGGGAGGAAACACCATATATTTT. Residues: CAAGGGNTIYF.

The genes are TRBV29-1 and TRBJ1-1; D is undetermined. The germline gives CDR1 SQVTM, CDR2 ANQGSEA. This CDR3 has 11 residues. V was shortened by 3 bases and J by 8 bases, with 10 bases between the two germline ends. The CDR3 nucleotides read TGCAGCGTTGATAGAAACGGCGAAGCTTTCTTT. Its protein is CSVDRNGEAFF.

This clonotype was detected ten times or more. V is TRBV7-3 and J is TRBJ2-3, with D perhaps TRBD2 (6 bases). The V end was cut by 5 bases, the J end by 1 base, with 10 bases between. Germline V gene sequence: CDR1 SGHTA, CDR2 FQGTGA. The CDR3 consists of 14 residues. The CDR3 nucleotides are TGTGCCAGCAGCCGAGGACTACGCACAGATACGCAGTATTTT. This translates into CASSRGLRTDTQYF.

This rearrangement joins TRBV12-3 or TRBV12-4 to TRBJ2-7; D may be TRBD2 (5 bases). This CDR3 has 13 residues. Trimming left V 6 bases short and J 3 bases short, with 12 bases between. The CDR3 DNA sequence: TGTGCCAGCAGAAATACCGGGGACTACGAGCAGTACTTC. Translated, it gives CASRNTGDYEQYF.

There are many counts of this clonotype. This chain uses TRBV7-9 with TRBJ2-1; 12 nucleotides line up with TRBD2. In germline, CDR1 is SEHNR, CDR2 FQNEAQ (reference sequence). The junction had 8 bases not matched to a gene; V was cut back by 5 bases and J by 9 bases. This CDR3 has 15 residues. The CDR3 sequence is CASSVSSGGALEQFF. The DNA of the CDR3 is TGTGCCAGCAGCGTGTCTAGCGGGGGGGCCCTTGAGCAGTTCTTC.

V gene TRBV11-2 combines with J gene TRBJ2-1, with a tentative D call TRBD1 (5 bases). There are 16 residues in the CDR3. The V end was cut by 1 base, the J end by 5 bases, with 15 bases between. Germline CDR1 and CDR2: SGHAT and FQNNGV. This CDR3 is CASSLGTGLVNNEQFF. The CDR3 DNA reads TGTGCCAGCAGCTTAGGAACAGGTTTGGTCAACAATGAGCAGTTCTTC. The full variable domain, in which reference TRBV11-2 and TRBJ2-1 provide the parts outside the CDR3, is EAGVAQSPRYKIIEKRQSVAFWCNPISGHATLYWYQQILGQGPKLLIQFQNNGVVDDSQLPKDRFSAERLKGVDSTLKIQPAKLEDSAVYLCASSLGTGLVNNEQFFGPGTRLTVL.

This clonotype turned up a few times. The chain employs TRBV6-6 and TRBJ2-7; D remains unclear. Deletions cut 2 bases from V and 3 bases from J, with 14 bases between. The CDR3 runs 15 residues. CDR1 and CDR2 from the germline V gene are MNHNY and SVGAGI (reference sequence). The CDR3 reads CASSYIERANYEQYF. The CDR3 bases are TGTGCCAGCAGTTACATCGAAAGGGCTAACTACGAGCAGTACTTC.

This clonotype appeared many times. The chain combines TRBV29-1 with TRBJ1-2; TRBD1 matches at 7 bases. V trimming: 7 bases; J trimming: 0 bases; junction bases outside the gene matches: 8. Germline lookup yields CDR1 SQVTM and CDR2 ANQGSEA. The CDR3 is made up of 14 amino acids. CDR3 sequence reads: CSAPRGTANYGYTF. DNA for the CDR3: TGCAGCGCCCCGCGGGGGACAGCTAACTATGGCTACACCTTC.

This clonotype appeared many times. This chain connects TRBV2 to TRBJ1-1, with a weak D call TRBD1 (5 bases). The germline CDR1 and CDR2 sequences are SNHLY and FYNNEI. V lost 6 bases and J 4 bases, leaving 15 bases between the germline ends. The CDR3 spans 14 residues. CDR3 protein: CASSPGTLGTEAFF. In DNA, the CDR3 is TGTGCCAGCAGCCCCGGGACCCTCGGCACTGAAGCTTTCTTT. The whole variable domain, remainder taken from reference TRBV2 and TRBJ1-1, is EPEVTQTPSHQVTQMGQEVILRCVPISNHLYFYWYRQILGQKVEFLVSFYNNEISEKSEIFDDQFSVERPDGSNFTLKIRSTKLEDSAMYFCASSPGTLGTEAFFGQGTRLTVV.

This clonotype was detected ten times or more. The gene calls are TRBV9 and TRBJ2-3, with no clear D. V was clipped by 0 bases and J by 5 bases, with 7 bases between them. CDR1 and CDR2 (germline): SGDLS, YYNGEE. This CDR3 spans 13 amino acids. Here the CDR3 DNA reads TGTGCCAGCAGCGTAGGAATTGGAGATACGCAGTATTTT. Amino acid sequence: CASSVGIGDTQYF.

This clonotype was seen at least ten times. The chain has TRBV7-3 and TRBJ1-2; D gene ambiguous. This CDR3 comprises 13 residues. Germline V lookup: CDR1 SGHTA, CDR2 FQGTGA. Between the trimmed V and J ends, which lost 1 base and 4 bases, there was a span of 7 bases. The CDR3 DNA sequence: TGTGCCAGCAGCTTAAGGGGTGGCTATGGCTACACCTTC. As protein: CASSLRGGYGYTF.

This clonotype was seen a handful of times. The V and J genes are TRBV11-2 and TRBJ2-5, with 13 bases aligning to TRBD2. CDR1 and CDR2 from the germline V gene are SGHAT and FQNNGV. The CDR3 totals 14 residues. V gave up 3 bases and J gave up 5 bases; unmatched junction bases: 0. CDR3 sequence (DNA): TGTGCCAGCAGCTTGACTAGCGGGAGGGAGACCCAGTACTTC. Translation: CASSLTSGRETQYF. Variable domain in full (rest from reference TRBV11-2 and TRBJ2-5): EAGVAQSPRYKIIEKRQSVAFWCNPISGHATLYWYQQILGQGPKLLIQFQNNGVVDDSQLPKDRFSAERLKGVDSTLKIQPAKLEDSAVYLCASSLTSGRETQYFGPGTRLLVL.

Ten or more counts support this clonotype. The chain recombines TRBV20-1 with TRBJ2-3, with TRBD2 identical over 10 bases. CDR3 length: 16 amino acids. The junction had 7 bases not matched to a gene; V was cut back by 0 bases and J by 4 bases. Germline V gene data show CDR1 as DFQATT and CDR2 as SNEGSKA (reference sequence). The CDR3 loop reads CSARDPLAGDPDTQYF. The DNA for the CDR3 is TGCAGTGCTAGAGATCCCCTAGCGGGGGACCCAGATACGCAGTATTTT.

This rearrangement joins TRBV5-1 to TRBJ1-2, with TRBD1 matching over 9 bases. Germline loops: CDR1 SGHRS, CDR2 YFSETQ. V was pared by 4 bases and J by 4 bases, with 5 bases of the junction left unmatched. This CDR3 is built from 14 residues. CDR3 amino acids: CASSMDRGVYGYTF. CDR3 DNA sequence: TGCGCCAGCAGCATGGACAGGGGAGTCTATGGCTACACCTTC.